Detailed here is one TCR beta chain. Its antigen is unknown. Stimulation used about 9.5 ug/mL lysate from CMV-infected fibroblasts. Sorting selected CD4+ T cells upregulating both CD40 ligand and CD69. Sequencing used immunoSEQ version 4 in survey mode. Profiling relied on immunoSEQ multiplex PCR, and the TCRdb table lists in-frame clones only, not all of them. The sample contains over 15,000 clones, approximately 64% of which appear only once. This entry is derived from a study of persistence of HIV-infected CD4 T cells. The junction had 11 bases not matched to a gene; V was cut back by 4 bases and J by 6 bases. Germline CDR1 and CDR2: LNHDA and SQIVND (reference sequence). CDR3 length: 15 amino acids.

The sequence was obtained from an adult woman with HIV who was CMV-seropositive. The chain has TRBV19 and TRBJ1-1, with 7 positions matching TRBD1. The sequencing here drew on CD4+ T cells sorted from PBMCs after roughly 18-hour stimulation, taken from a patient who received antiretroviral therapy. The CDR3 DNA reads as TGTGCCAGTAGTACCAACAGGGGCGATAGGGCTGAAGCTTTCTTT. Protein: CASSTNRGDRAEAFF.